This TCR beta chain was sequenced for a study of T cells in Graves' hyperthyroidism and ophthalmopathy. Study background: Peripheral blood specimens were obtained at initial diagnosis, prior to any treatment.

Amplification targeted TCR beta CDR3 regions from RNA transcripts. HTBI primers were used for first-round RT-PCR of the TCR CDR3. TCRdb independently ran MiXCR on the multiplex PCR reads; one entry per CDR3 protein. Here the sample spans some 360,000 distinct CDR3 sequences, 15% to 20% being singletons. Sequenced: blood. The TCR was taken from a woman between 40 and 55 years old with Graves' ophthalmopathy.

For the CDR3, the DNA is TGCAGTGCTAGAGATCCCTTTTCCCGGACAGGGGGTCTGTACGAGCAGTACTTC. Translation: CSARDPFSRTGGLYEQYF. V and J are TRBV20-1 and TRBJ2-7, with 10 bases that match TRBD1. V gave up 0 bases and J gave up 4 bases; unmatched junction bases: 15. CDR3 length: 18 residues. CDR1 and CDR2 (germline): DFQATT, SNEGSKA (reference sequence).